The 9 T cell receptor beta chains reported below all come from one sample, sequenced in a study of blood T cell repertoires in COVID-19. Measured with immunoSEQ multiplex PCR; TCRdb has only the in-frame clones, and not every one. Found here are around 140,000 clones, 88% of them singletons; the top ten hold more than 2.5%. Sequenced sample: peripheral blood. The receptors were sampled from a human donor with COVID-19, enrolled during active disease. The donor label of this sample is uncertain.

The rearrangement joins TRBV11-2 to TRBJ2-5; D remains ambiguous. CDR1 is SGHAT, CDR2 FQNNGV, per germline. Trimming took off 8 bases at V and 1 base at J, with 14 bases between the two ends. The CDR3 is 14 amino acids. CDR3 coding DNA: TGTGCCAGCGTCCACTACGGCAGCCAAGAGACCCAGTACTTC. This gives the protein CASVHYGSQETQYF. The full variable domain, its missing parts supplied by reference TRBV11-2 and TRBJ2-5, is EAGVAQSPRYKIIEKRQSVAFWCNPISGHATLYWYQQILGQGPKLLIQFQNNGVVDDSQLPKDRFSAERLKGVDSTLKIQPAKLEDSAVYLCASVHYGSQETQYFGPGTRLLVL.

This clone has just one count. V and J are TRBV10-3 and TRBJ2-5; 9 nucleotides agree with TRBD1. The V and J ends lost 5 bases and 2 bases, in that order; junction bases with no gene match: 6. This CDR3 region has 15 residues. CDR1 is ENHRY and CDR2 is SYGVKD in the germline V gene. CDR3 in DNA: TGTGCCATCAGTAGGGACAGGGACTCTCAAGAGACCCAGTACTTC. Amino acids: CAISRDRDSQETQYF.

The rearrangement joins TRBV2 to TRBJ2-5; 7 nucleotides line up with TRBD1. Germline loops: CDR1 SNHLY, CDR2 FYNNEI. The V segment lost 5 bases and the J segment 4 bases; nucleotides outside the gene matches: 7. CDR3 length: 14 residues. The CDR3 bases are TGTGCCAGCAGTAACAGGGGTTCGGGAGAGACCCAGTACTTC. Residues: CASSNRGSGETQYF.

The DNA for the CDR3 is TGTGCCAGCAGTTACAGCGGGGTTTCGACAGATACGCAGTATTTT. Amino acids: CASSYSGVSTDTQYF. The chain employs TRBV6-5 and TRBJ2-3; TRBD2 matches at 7 bases. The junction had 5 bases not matched to a gene; V was cut back by 2 bases and J by 3 bases. This CDR3 is built from 15 residues. Looked up from germline, CDR1 is MNHEY and CDR2 is SVGAGI.

This clone was seen only once. The rearrangement links TRBV5-1 to TRBJ1-3; D is uncertain. Germline lookup yields CDR1 SGHRS and CDR2 YFSETQ. The ends were cut back, 0 bases at V and 7 bases at J, with 8 bases in the middle. The CDR3 runs to 13 residues. The CDR3 sequence: CASSLAGPNTIYF. CDR3 in DNA: TGCGCCAGCAGCTTGGCCGGTCCGAACACCATATATTTT.

This clone is a singleton in its sample. The chain couples TRBV11-3 to TRBJ2-2; a possible D gene is TRBD1 (6 bases). This CDR3 spans 13 amino acids. V was clipped by 8 bases and J by 4 bases, with 11 bases between them. CDR1 is SGHNT, CDR2 YENEEA, per germline. CDR3 bases: TGTGCCAGCCGCTCGGACAGCACCGGGGAGCTGTTTTTT. It yields the protein CASRSDSTGELFF.

The chain joins TRBV15 to TRBJ1-5; 9 bases are shared with TRBD1. The CDR3 consists of 16 residues. Unmatched junction bases numbered 9, after V lost 3 bases and J lost 6 bases. The germline CDR1 and CDR2 sequences are LNHNV and YYDKDF (reference sequence). CDR3 in amino acids: CATSSRTGGPRQPQHF. CDR3 DNA sequence: TGTGCCACCAGCAGCCGAACAGGGGGCCCCCGTCAGCCCCAGCATTTT.

J is TRBJ2-1 and V is TRBV5-4; 7 nucleotides match TRBD2. Germline CDR1 and CDR2: SGHNT and YYREEE (reference sequence). V was pared by 3 bases and J by 7 bases, with 4 bases of the junction left unmatched. The CDR3 extends over 13 amino acids. Here the CDR3 DNA reads TGTGCCAGCAGCTCCTGGCGGGAGAATGAGCAGTTCTTC. It encodes CASSSWRENEQFF.

The V gene is TRBV3-1 (or the pseudogene TRBV3-2), the J gene TRBJ2-1; D is possibly TRBD2 (5 bases). Between the trimmed V and J ends, which lost 5 bases and 9 bases, there was a span of 14 bases. Per germline, CDR1 LGHDT and CDR2 YNNKEL (reference sequence). This CDR3 has 13 residues. In DNA form, the CDR3 reads TGTGCCAGCAGCTACCTTCGGGGTCGTGAGCAGTTCTTC. It encodes CASSYLRGREQFF.